This passage covers 18 T cell receptor beta chains from one sample sequenced in a study. TCRdb itself ran the 5' RACE reads through MiXCR, one entry per CDR3 protein. Here the sample spans under 35,000 distinct CDR3 sequences, around 24% being singletons. The sample taken for sequencing was memory CD4+ T cells sorted from blood. Subset of the sample: memory CD4+ T cells, CD4+CD45RO+CD25-. These receptor sequences come from a female donor with breast cancer.

This clonotype was detected once. The V call is TRBV24-1, the J call TRBJ2-7, with D maybe TRBD2 (5 bases). This CDR3 contains 15 residues. Germline CDR1 is KGHDR and CDR2 is SFDVKD. With 3 bases removed from V and 0 bases from J, the gap between germline ends came to 11 bases. CDR3: CATSDGRLSSYEQYF. The CDR3 bases are TGTGCCACCAGTGATGGGAGACTGAGCTCCTACGAGCAGTACTTC.

This clonotype was counted a few times. Because the CDR3 is missing its conserved closing phenylalanine or tryptophan, this is likely a read error. The DNA is omitted, as the CDR3 cannot be located on it reliably, and the CDR3 follows TCRdb's listing. The chain uses TRBV27 and TRBJ1-1; TRBD1 is the table's D call and was not checked against the DNA. The CDR3 is 12 residues long, ends included. Germline V gene data show CDR1 as MNHEY and CDR2 as SMNVEV (reference sequence). This CDR3 reads CASPRRQGATIS.

This clonotype was found a few times. The chain couples TRBV27 to TRBJ2-2; D gene ambiguous. The V gene's germline CDR1 is MNHEY and CDR2 SMNVEV (reference sequence). The CDR3 consists of 12 residues. Trimming stripped 8 bases from V and 6 bases from J, with 10 bases between. This chain's CDR3 is CASGRIAGELFF. The CDR3 nucleotides read TGTGCCAGCGGGCGGATTGCCGGGGAGCTGTTTTTT.

The chain combines TRBV7-9 with TRBJ2-3; the D is unclear. The CDR3 is made up of 15 amino acids. Trimming left V 1 base short and J 1 base short, with 9 bases between. CDR1 is SEHNR, CDR2 FQNEAQ, per germline (reference sequence). Here the CDR3 DNA reads TGTGCCAGCAGCTTAGGCGGAAGAGGCACAGATACGCAGTATTTT. Amino acid sequence: CASSLGGRGTDTQYF.

This clonotype was counted a single time. The chain recombines TRBV2 with TRBJ2-2, with 10 bases aligning to TRBD2. V lost 3 bases and J lost 6; bases outside the gene matches: 4. This CDR3 spans 15 amino acids. CDR1 and CDR2 from the germline V gene are SNHLY and FYNNEI. CDR3 region: CASSEGLAGAGELFF. The CDR3 DNA reads as TGTGCCAGCAGTGAGGGGCTAGCGGGGGCCGGGGAGCTGTTTTTT.

This clonotype was recorded a few times. This chain connects TRBV28 to TRBJ2-7, with a weak D call TRBD1 (5 bases). Germline lookup yields CDR1 MDHEN and CDR2 SYDVKM. The V end was cut by 6 bases, the J end by 6 bases, with 21 bases between. This CDR3 spans 15 amino acids. CDR3 coding DNA: TGTGCCAGCAGCCTCTTAGGGGAACTGCCGCGCGAGCAGTACTTC. It specifies CASSLLGELPREQYF.

This clonotype has more than one count but fewer than ten. The rearrangement uses TRBV7-9 and TRBJ2-1, with no clear D. From germline, CDR1 is SEHNR and CDR2 FQNEAQ (reference sequence). V lost 5 bases and J lost 8, with 10 bases in between. This CDR3 spans 12 amino acids. The CDR3 loop reads CASSLIQHEQFF. The CDR3 coding sequence is TGTGCCAGCAGCCTTATACAGCATGAGCAGTTCTTC.

The chain couples TRBV4-1 to TRBJ2-7; TRBD2 matches at 9 bases. The germline V gene encodes CDR1 MGHRA and CDR2 YSYEKL. J lost 1 base, V lost 2 bases, and 6 bases had no gene match. This CDR3 spans 16 amino acids. CDR3 loop: CASSQFIGLASYEQYF. In nucleotides, the CDR3 is TGCGCCAGCAGCCAATTTATAGGACTAGCGTCCTACGAGCAGTACTTC.

Concerning this clonotype itself: A much larger clone lies a single base off, so this may be a read error. The chain links TRBV4-1 to TRBJ2-7, with 7 bases identical to TRBD1. CDR1 and CDR2 (germline): MGHRA, YSYEKL. The CDR3 has 15 residues. The CDR3 sequence: CASSLLSGQKYEQHF. The CDR3 nucleotides read TGCGCCAGCAGCCTTCTTTCGGGACAGAAGTACGAGCAGCACTTC.

The genes are TRBV10-3 and TRBJ2-7; TRBD1 or TRBD2 may be the D gene (6 bases each). This CDR3 is 14 amino acids long. Germline V CDR1 and CDR2: ENHRY, SYGVKD. The CDR3 DNA reads TGTGCTGCCTCAAGGGGGGACAACGTAGCCGAGCAGTACTTC. This sequence encodes CAASRGDNVAEQYF.

This clonotype was recorded many times. This sequence joins TRBV15 and TRBJ2-3, with 10 nucleotides matching TRBD1. The ends lost 7 bases at V and 4 bases at J; junction bases unmatched: 8. The CDR3 totals 15 residues. Germline CDR1 LNHNV, CDR2 YYDKDF (reference sequence). CDR3 nucleotide sequence: TGTGCCACCACCCGGACAGGGGGTTTGGCAGATACGCAGTATTTT. It yields the protein CATTRTGGLADTQYF. Filled out from reference TRBV15 and TRBJ2-3, the complete variable domain reads DAMVIQNPRYQVTQFGKPVTLSCSQTLNHNVMYWYQQKSSQAPKLLFHYYDKDFNNEADTPDNFQSRRPNTSFCFLDIRSPGLGDTAMYLCATTRTGGLADTQYFGPGTRLTVL.

This clonotype has a handful of counts. This chain uses TRBV9 with TRBJ2-1, with 7 nucleotides matching TRBD2. The CDR3 is made up of 16 amino acids. Germline V gene sequence: CDR1 SGDLS, CDR2 YYNGEE. V was clipped by 4 bases and J by 5 bases; unmatched bases: 12. The CDR3 protein is CASSSRLAGANNEQFF. CDR3 nucleotide sequence: TGTGCCAGCAGCTCCCGCTTAGCGGGTGCCAACAATGAGCAGTTCTTC.

The sample holds a few counts of this clonotype. V gene TRBV4-2 combines with J gene TRBJ2-5, with 7 nucleotides matching TRBD2. Germline V lookup: CDR1 LGHNA, CDR2 YNFKEQ. The trim removed 0 bases at V and 6 bases at J, leaving 7 bases unmatched. CDR3 length equals 15 residues. The chain's CDR3 is CASSQEGGLGQTQYF. CDR3 nucleotide sequence: TGTGCCAGCAGCCAAGAGGGAGGGCTAGGGCAGACCCAGTACTTC.

This clonotype was seen a few times. CDR3 loop: CASSPRTETVYEQYF. CDR3 nucleotide sequence: TGTGCCAGCAGCCCTCGGACGGAGACGGTATACGAGCAGTACTTC. The chain has TRBV7-9 and TRBJ2-7, with D unclear. The CDR3 length is 15 residues. V was trimmed by 5 bases and J by 4 bases, leaving 18 bases between them. CDR1 is SEHNR, CDR2 FQNEAQ, per germline (reference sequence).

This clonotype has at least ten counts. The chain is built from TRBV12-3 or TRBV12-4 and TRBJ2-1; the match to TRBD2 covers 12 bases. The CDR3 consists of 12 residues. With V trimmed by 5 bases and J by 13 bases, 3 bases remained unmatched. DNA of the CDR3: TGTGCCAGCAGTACTAGCGGGGGGCAACAGTTCTTC. Amino acids: CASSTSGGQQFF.

V is TRBV4-1 and J is TRBJ2-1, with a tentative D call TRBD2 (6 bases). Germline loops: CDR1 MGHRA, CDR2 YSYEKL. Trimming removed 1 base at V and 5 bases at J, with 12 bases between. The CDR3 sequence is 15 residues long. The CDR3 sequence is CASSQVSGLNNEQFF. In nucleotides, the CDR3 is TGCGCCAGCAGCCAAGTTAGCGGCCTCAACAATGAGCAGTTCTTC.

This clonotype has just a few counts. V usage is TRBV20-1 and J usage is TRBJ2-1; D gene ambiguous. Germline-derived CDR1 and CDR2 are DFQATT and SNEGSKA (reference sequence). CDR3 length: 11 amino acids. V was pared by 6 bases and J by 8 bases, with 11 bases between. DNA of the CDR3: TGCAGTGCGTCCGCTCTAGATGAGCAGTTCTTC. The encoded protein is CSASALDEQFF.

This clonotype showed up just a few times. The chain is built from TRBV6-2 or TRBV6-3 and TRBJ2-5, with 9 positions matching TRBD2. Trimming cost V 4 bases and J 1 base; bases outside gene matches: 1. The germline V gene encodes CDR1 MNHEY and CDR2 SVGEGT. The CDR3 length is 14 residues. This CDR3 reads CASSLGLAQETQYF. The DNA of the CDR3 is TGTGCCAGCAGTTTGGGACTAGCCCAAGAGACCCAGTACTTC.